These 11 T cell receptor beta chains originate from one sample sequenced in a study of identical twins (dated by TCRdb to the mid-2010s). The receptor library was made with 5' RACE. This sample was sequenced with an Illumina HiSeq 2000. TCRdb passed the public sequencing reads through fastp at Q25 and MiXCR, retaining productive beta sequences. Entries that share a CDR3 protein sequence are merged under the most common genes and DNA. The sample table lists just under 550,000 distinct CDR3 sequences, roughly 15% of them with a count of one. Clones ranked in the top ten supply 0.44% of the sample. This sample was shared with a second study, whose subject was yellow fever vaccine responses in identical twins.

Sample: CD4+ T cells sorted from blood. Every receptor here comes from a woman younger than 30 in good health.

This sequence joins TRBV7-9 and TRBJ1-1; D possibly corresponds to TRBD1 (5 bases). The CDR3 contains 14 residues. Germline CDR1 SEHNR, CDR2 FQNEAQ (reference sequence). V gave up 5 bases and J gave up 0 bases, with 10 bases separating them. The CDR3 DNA follows: TGTGCCAGCAGCGTGGGGCAGTTGAACACTGAAGCTTTCTTT. Residues: CASSVGQLNTEAFF.

This clonotype has only a few counts. This sequence joins TRBV7-8 and TRBJ2-1, with TRBD1 matching 8 bases. This CDR3 region has 16 residues. Germline V lookup: CDR1 SGHVS, CDR2 FQNEAQ. The junction had 8 bases not matched to a gene; V was cut back by 4 bases and J by 3 bases. The chain's CDR3 is CASSSRRDRFYNEQFF. CDR3 DNA sequence: TGTGCCAGCAGCTCTCGCCGGGACAGGTTCTACAATGAGCAGTTCTTC.

The table lists this clonotype with a few counts. The chain uses TRBV3-1 and TRBJ2-1, with 13 bases aligning to TRBD2. CDR3 length: 16 residues. J gave up 9 bases and V 0 bases, and 5 bases lay outside the gene matches. The germline gives CDR1 LGHDT, CDR2 YNNKEL (reference sequence). In DNA form, the CDR3 reads TGTGCCAGCAGCCAAGACGAACTAGCGGGGGGGGGTGAGCAGTTCTTC. It codes for CASSQDELAGGGEQFF.

Only a few counts were recorded for this clonotype. The chain has TRBV28 and TRBJ2-5, with 9 nucleotides matching TRBD1. The V gene's germline CDR1 is MDHEN and CDR2 SYDVKM. There are 14 residues in the CDR3. Trimming removed 6 bases from V and 2 bases from J; junction bases left unmatched: 4. CDR3 nucleotide sequence: TGTGCCAGCAGACTCGGGACAGGGCAAGAGACCCAGTACTTC. Translating it yields CASRLGTGQETQYF.

Many counts were recorded for this clonotype. This chain joins TRBV7-3 and TRBJ1-2; D possibly corresponds to TRBD1 (5 bases). This CDR3 spans 15 amino acids. CDR1 and CDR2 (germline): SGHTA, FQGTGA. Trimming took off 2 bases at V and 5 bases at J, with 15 bases between the two ends. CDR3 nucleotides: TGTGCCAGCAGCTTATCCCCCACAGGAGGTTATGGCTACACCTTC. Translating it yields CASSLSPTGGYGYTF.

This chain links TRBV5-1 with TRBJ2-3; a possible D gene is TRBD1 (5 bases). With 0 bases removed from V and 2 bases from J, the gap between germline ends came to 10 bases. This CDR3 has 15 amino acids. CDR1 and CDR2 (germline): SGHRS, YFSETQ. The CDR3 spells CASSLAHGATDTQYF. CDR3 coding DNA: TGCGCCAGCAGCTTGGCCCATGGGGCCACAGATACGCAGTATTTT.

The chain couples TRBV14 to TRBJ1-1; D remains ambiguous. V gave up 5 bases and J gave up 5 bases, with 15 bases separating them. Per the germline V gene, CDR1 is SGHDN and CDR2 is FVKESK. The CDR3 covers 14 residues. The CDR3 region is CASSSEAGATEAFF. CDR3 coding DNA: TGTGCCAGCAGCTCCGAGGCGGGAGCAACTGAAGCTTTCTTT.

This clonotype was detected a few times. The chain uses TRBV20-1 and TRBJ2-5; 9 positions agree with TRBD2. Germline lookup yields CDR1 DFQATT and CDR2 SNEGSKA (reference sequence). This CDR3 spans 14 amino acids. The junction had 3 bases not matched to a gene; V was cut back by 0 bases and J by 4 bases. The CDR3 nucleotides read TGCAGTGCTAGAGATGTTAGCGGGGGAGAGACCCAGTACTTC. It yields the protein CSARDVSGGETQYF.

J is TRBJ1-1 and V is TRBV10-3; tentatively, D is TRBD1 (5 bases). The CDR3 loop spans 13 amino acids. From germline, CDR1 is ENHRY and CDR2 SYGVKD. V lost 8 bases and J 1 base, leaving 11 bases between the germline ends. The CDR3 region is CAIRDFPNTEAFF. Written as DNA, the CDR3 is TGTGCCATCCGGGACTTTCCGAACACTGAAGCTTTCTTT.

The chain combines TRBV12-3 or TRBV12-4 with TRBJ1-1; D call uncertain. V dropped 6 bases and J dropped 4 bases, with 21 bases sitting between them. The CDR3 sequence is 16 residues long. The CDR3 DNA sequence: TGTGCCAGCAGACCCAAAGAGGGATTTTCGGGCACTGAAGCTTTCTTT. Translating gives CASRPKEGFSGTEAFF.

This clonotype occurred a few times. The chain links TRBV10-3 to TRBJ2-7, with 7 bases matching TRBD2. The CDR3 is 12 amino acids. Germline V lookup: CDR1 ENHRY, CDR2 SYGVKD. CDR3 protein: CAISSEGREGLV. CDR3 DNA: TGTGCCATCAGTTCCGAGGGAAGGGAGGGACTCGTC.